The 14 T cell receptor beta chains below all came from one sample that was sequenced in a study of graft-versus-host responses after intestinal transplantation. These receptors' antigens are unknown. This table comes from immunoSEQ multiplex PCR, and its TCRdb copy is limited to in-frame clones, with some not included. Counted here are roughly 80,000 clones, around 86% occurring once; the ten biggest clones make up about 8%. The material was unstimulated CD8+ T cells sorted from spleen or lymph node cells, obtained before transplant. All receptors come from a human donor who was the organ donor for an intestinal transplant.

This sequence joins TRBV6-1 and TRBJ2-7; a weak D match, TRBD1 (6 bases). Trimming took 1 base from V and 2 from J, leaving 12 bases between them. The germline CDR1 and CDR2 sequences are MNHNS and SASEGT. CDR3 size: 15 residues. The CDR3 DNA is TGTGCCAGCAGTGAAGTCCCAGGGGCTACCTACGAGCAGTACTTC. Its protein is CASSEVPGATYEQYF.

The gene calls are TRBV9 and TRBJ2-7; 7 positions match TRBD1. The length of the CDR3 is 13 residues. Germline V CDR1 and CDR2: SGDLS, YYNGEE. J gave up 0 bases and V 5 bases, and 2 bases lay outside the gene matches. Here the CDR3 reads CASSAGGSYEQYF. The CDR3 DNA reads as TGTGCCAGCAGTGCAGGGGGCTCCTACGAGCAGTACTTC.

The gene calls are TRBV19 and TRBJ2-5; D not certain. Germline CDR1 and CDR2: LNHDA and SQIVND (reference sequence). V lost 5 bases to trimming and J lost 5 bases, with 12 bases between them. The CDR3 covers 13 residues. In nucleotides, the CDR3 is TGTGCCAGTAGTCTCATATTGGCGGAGACCCAGTACTTC. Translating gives CASSLILAETQYF.

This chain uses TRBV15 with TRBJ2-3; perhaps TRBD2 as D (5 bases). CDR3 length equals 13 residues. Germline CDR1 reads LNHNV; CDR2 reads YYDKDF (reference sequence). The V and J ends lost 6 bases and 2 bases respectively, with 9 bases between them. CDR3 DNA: TGTGCCACCAGTAGCGAGCACACAGATACGCAGTATTTT. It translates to CATSSEHTDTQYF. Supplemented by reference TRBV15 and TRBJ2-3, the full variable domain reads DAMVIQNPRYQVTQFGKPVTLSCSQTLNHNVMYWYQQKSSQAPKLLFHYYDKDFNNEADTPDNFQSRRPNTSFCFLDIRSPGLGDTAMYLCATSSEHTDTQYFGPGTRLTVL.

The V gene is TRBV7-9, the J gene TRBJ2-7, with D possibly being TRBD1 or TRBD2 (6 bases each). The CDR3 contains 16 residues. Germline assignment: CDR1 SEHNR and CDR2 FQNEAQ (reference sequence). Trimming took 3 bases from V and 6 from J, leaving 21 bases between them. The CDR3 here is CASSLGLGGLLFEQYF. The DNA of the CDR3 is TGTGCCAGCAGCTTGGGATTAGGGGGACTCCTGTTCGAGCAGTACTTC.

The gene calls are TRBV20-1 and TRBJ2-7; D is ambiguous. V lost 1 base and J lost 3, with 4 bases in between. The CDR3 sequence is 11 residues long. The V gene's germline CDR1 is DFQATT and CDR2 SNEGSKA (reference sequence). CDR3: CSARGDYEQYF. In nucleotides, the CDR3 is TGCAGTGCTAGAGGGGACTACGAGCAGTACTTC.

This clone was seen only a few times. CDR3 region: CASSYSDSYEQYF. The CDR3 DNA sequence: TGTGCCAGCAGTTACTCGGACTCCTACGAGCAGTACTTC. The rearrangement links TRBV27 to TRBJ2-7; D is unresolved. The germline V gene encodes CDR1 MNHEY and CDR2 SMNVEV (reference sequence). With 4 bases removed from V and 0 bases from J, the gap between germline ends came to 7 bases. This CDR3 spans 13 amino acids.

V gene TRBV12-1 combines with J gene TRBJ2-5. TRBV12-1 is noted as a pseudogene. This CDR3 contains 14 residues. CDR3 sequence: CASSFLGKGETQYF. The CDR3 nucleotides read TGTGCCAGCAGCTTTTTGGGGAAAGGAGAGACCCAGTACTTC.

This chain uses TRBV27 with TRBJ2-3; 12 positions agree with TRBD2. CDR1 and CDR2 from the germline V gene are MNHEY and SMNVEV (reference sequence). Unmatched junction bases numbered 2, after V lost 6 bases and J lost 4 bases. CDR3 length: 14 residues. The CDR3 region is CASRLAGGADTQYF. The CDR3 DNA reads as TGTGCCAGCAGACTAGCGGGGGGCGCAGATACGCAGTATTTT.

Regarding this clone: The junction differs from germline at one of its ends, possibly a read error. The CDR3 spells CASSLEGGLYEKRRF. Written as DNA, the CDR3 is TGTGCCAGCAGCTTGGAGGGGGGACTTTACGAAAAGCGACGATTT. The V gene is TRBV5-6, the J gene TRBJ1-6; perhaps TRBD1 as D (6 bases). Per germline, CDR1 SGHDT and CDR2 YYEEEE. CDR3 length: 15 residues. Looking up the rest from reference TRBV5-6 and TRBJ1-6 gives the full variable domain: DAGVTQSPTHLIKTRGQQVTLRCSPKSGHDTVSWYQQALGQGPQFIFQYYEEEERQRGNFPDRFSGHQFPNYSSELNVNALLLGDSALYLCASSLEGGLYEKRRFGNGTRLTVT.

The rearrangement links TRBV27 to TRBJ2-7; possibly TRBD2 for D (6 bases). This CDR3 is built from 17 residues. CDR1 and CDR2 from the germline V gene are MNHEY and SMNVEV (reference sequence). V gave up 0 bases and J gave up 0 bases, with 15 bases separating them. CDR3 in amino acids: CASSLSNGGPSSYEQYF. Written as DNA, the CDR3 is TGTGCCAGCAGTTTATCGAACGGGGGACCTAGCTCCTACGAGCAGTACTTC.

This chain's CDR3 is CASSDSGGAGANVLTF. CDR3 nucleotides: TGTGCCAGCAGTGACTCGGGAGGGGCTGGGGCCAACGTCCTGACTTTC. The chain employs TRBV6-4 and TRBJ2-6; the match to TRBD2 covers 7 bases. This CDR3 is built from 16 residues. V lost 0 bases, J lost 2 bases, and 1 base stayed unmatched. Germline V gene data show CDR1 as MRHNA and CDR2 as SNTAGT.

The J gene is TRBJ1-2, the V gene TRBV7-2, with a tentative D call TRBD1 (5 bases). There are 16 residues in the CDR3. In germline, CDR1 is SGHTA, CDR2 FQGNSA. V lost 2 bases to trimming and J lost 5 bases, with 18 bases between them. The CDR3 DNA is TGTGCCAGCAGCTTAACTCCTCCGGGACCTTCGTATGGCTACACCTTC. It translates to CASSLTPPGPSYGYTF.

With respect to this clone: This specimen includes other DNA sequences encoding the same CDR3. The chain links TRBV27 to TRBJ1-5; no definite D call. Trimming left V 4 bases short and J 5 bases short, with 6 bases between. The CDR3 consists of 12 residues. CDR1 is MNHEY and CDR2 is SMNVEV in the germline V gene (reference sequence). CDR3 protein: CASSSGYQPQHF. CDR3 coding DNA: TGTGCCAGCAGTTCTGGGTATCAGCCCCAGCATTTT.